This TCR beta chain was obtained from a study of blood T cell repertoires in COVID-19 (TCRdb year 2020). Study-wide context: Samples from collaborators originated in the United States, Italy and Spain and spanned both the acute and convalescent phases of COVID-19. The material from the prospective study consisted of cDNA or gDNA derived from T cells, B-cell-depleted T cells, or PBMCs. Subjects who had been exposed to COVID-19, were actively infected with it, or had recovered from it provided the deeply sampled blood TCRbeta repertoires that made up the dataset. The repertoires were made available in a free public database intended to serve as a resource for research on the immune response to SARS-CoV-2. Samples were obtained from the ongoing ImmuneRACE study (first 160 participants) and from about 1,300 subjects provided by 6 global collaborators. Nearly every sample came with metadata listing a de-identified subject ID, COVID-19 status, age in years and sex. Where HLA class I and class II types were available, the types were taken from metadata supplied by the sample provider, not from assay-based typing.

The germline V gene encodes CDR1 LGHDT and CDR2 YNNKEL (reference sequence). From cysteine to phenylalanine, the CDR3 is 16 amino acids long. The CDR3 DNA has 48 bases and is translated from base 1. Trimming accounts for 0 bases at V and 4 bases at J, while the number of junction bases matched to no gene is 8. Participants in the prospective study were enrolled through a virtual design, were aged roughly 18 to 95 years, and lived in about two dozen United States geographic areas. Cohort assignment in the prospective study relied on participant-reported clinical history from a screening survey and a study questionnaire. ImmuneRACE Cohort 3 recovered participants were defined by two consecutive negative NP/OP PCR tests, healthcare professional clearance, or symptom resolution. In the prospective study, whole blood, serum and a nasopharyngeal or oropharyngeal swab were collected from each participant by mobile phlebotomists. Participants in the prospective study had the option to provide additional blood draws and questionnaires over a roughly two-month period. Before DNA extraction, blood samples from the prospective study were shipped at room temperature or frozen.

Notes on this clone: The antigen it recognizes is unknown. No much larger clone is present one base from it, and per-base qualities are unavailable.

Points the paper makes about the study in general: The amount of clinical and demographic metadata varied by source and participant and was provided uncurated.

TCRbeta CDR3 regions were amplified from genomic DNA using the immunoSEQ Assay, a bias-controlled multiplex PCR. Regarding the original processing steps: Within the assay, amplification of reference gene primers was used to estimate how many nucleated cells each sample contained. To quantify the absolute abundance of each unique TCRbeta CDR3 rearrangement, sequence reads were collapsed and filtered. For each sample, productive Simpson clonality was calculated as the square root of Simpson's diversity index over productive rearrangements. TCRdb carries this immuneACCESS record with in-frame sequences only. Its versions omit some clonotypes, under half of them owing to an unresolved V gene in the studies checked, with the rest unexplained. V and J calls plus clone size are reproduced from that table; the DNA served to infer D and trimming. The sample contains about 250,000 clones, roughly 86% of them found a single time. The top ten clonotypes cover 1.5% to 2% of the sample.

In this chain, TRBV3-1 (or the pseudogene TRBV3-2) is recombined with TRBJ2-5; a stretch of 7 junction bases matches TRBD2. This receptor was taken from a woman in her fifties or sixties who had recovered from COVID-19. Sequencing was performed on PBMCs or T cells enriched from blood (not recorded which). The CDR3 in this case is CASSQELADPGETQYF. The DNA sequence is TGTGCCAGCAGCCAAGAGCTAGCGGACCCCGGAGAGACCCAGTACTTC.